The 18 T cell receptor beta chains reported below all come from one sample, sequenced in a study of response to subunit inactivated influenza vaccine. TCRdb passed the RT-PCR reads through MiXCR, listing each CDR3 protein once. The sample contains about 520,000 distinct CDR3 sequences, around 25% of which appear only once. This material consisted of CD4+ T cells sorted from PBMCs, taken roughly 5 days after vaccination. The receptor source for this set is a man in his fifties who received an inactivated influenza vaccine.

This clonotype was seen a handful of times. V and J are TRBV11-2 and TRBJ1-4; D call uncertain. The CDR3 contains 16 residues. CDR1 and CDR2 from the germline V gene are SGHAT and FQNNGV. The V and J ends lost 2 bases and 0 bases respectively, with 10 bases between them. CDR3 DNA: TGTGCCAGCAGCTTACCCCGGACGCCAACTAATGAAAAACTGTTTTTT. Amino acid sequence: CASSLPRTPTNEKLFF.

The DNA of the CDR3 is TGTGCCAGCAGTGAACGGCGGCTAGCAGGGGAGCAGTACTTC. It yields the protein CASSERRLAGEQYF. This chain joins TRBV2 and TRBJ2-7; D may be TRBD1 or TRBD2 (5 bases each). This CDR3 spans 14 amino acids. Germline V CDR1 and CDR2: SNHLY, FYNNEI. With 2 bases removed from V and 7 bases from J, the gap between germline ends came to 15 bases.

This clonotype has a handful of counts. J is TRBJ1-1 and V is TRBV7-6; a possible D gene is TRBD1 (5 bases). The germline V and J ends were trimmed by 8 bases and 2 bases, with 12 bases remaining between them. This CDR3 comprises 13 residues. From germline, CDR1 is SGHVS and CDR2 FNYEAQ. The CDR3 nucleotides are TGTGCCAGCCGGAGGGGCATAAACACTGAAGCTTTCTTT. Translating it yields CASRRGINTEAFF.

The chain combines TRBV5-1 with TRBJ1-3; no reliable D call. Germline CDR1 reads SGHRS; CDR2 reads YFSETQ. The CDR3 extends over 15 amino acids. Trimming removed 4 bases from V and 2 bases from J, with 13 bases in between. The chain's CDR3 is CASSVGEATGNTIYF. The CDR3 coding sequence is TGCGCCAGCAGCGTCGGGGAGGCTACTGGAAACACCATATATTTT.

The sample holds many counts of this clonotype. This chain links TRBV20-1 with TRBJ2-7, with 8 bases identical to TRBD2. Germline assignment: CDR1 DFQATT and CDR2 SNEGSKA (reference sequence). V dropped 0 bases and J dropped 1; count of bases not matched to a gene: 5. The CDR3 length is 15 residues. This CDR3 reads CSARDFTSGSYEQYF. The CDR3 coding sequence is TGCAGTGCTAGAGATTTCACTAGCGGTTCCTACGAGCAGTACTTC.

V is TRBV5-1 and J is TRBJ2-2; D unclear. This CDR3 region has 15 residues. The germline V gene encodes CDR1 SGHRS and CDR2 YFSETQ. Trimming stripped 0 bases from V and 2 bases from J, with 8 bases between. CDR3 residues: CASSLDVGNTGELFF. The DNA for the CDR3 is TGCGCCAGCAGCTTGGACGTGGGTAACACCGGGGAGCTGTTTTTT.

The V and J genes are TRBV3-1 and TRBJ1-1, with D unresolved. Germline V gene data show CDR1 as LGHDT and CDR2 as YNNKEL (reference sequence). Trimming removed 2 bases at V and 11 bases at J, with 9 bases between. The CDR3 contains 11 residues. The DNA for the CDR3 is TGTGCCAGCAGCCAAAGGAGTCTGGCTTTCTTT. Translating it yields CASSQRSLAFF.

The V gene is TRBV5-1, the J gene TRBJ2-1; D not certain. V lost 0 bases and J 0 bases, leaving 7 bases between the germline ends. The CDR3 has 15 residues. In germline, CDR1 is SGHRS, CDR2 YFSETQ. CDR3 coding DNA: TGCGCCAGCAGCTTGGGGGGTCACTCCTACAATGAGCAGTTCTTC. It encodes CASSLGGHSYNEQFF.

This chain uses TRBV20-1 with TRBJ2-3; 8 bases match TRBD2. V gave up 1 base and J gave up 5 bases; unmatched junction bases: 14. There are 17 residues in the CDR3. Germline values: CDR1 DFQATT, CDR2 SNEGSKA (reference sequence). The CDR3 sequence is CSARGHRLAQYQDTQYF. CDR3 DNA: TGCAGTGCTAGAGGGCACCGACTAGCGCAATACCAAGATACGCAGTATTTT.

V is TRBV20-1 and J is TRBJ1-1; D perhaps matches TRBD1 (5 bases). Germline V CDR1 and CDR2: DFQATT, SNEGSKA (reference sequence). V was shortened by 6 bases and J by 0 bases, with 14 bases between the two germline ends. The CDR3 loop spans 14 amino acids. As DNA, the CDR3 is TGCAGTGCCAGTGTCTGGGGCATGAACACTGAAGCTTTCTTT. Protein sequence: CSASVWGMNTEAFF.

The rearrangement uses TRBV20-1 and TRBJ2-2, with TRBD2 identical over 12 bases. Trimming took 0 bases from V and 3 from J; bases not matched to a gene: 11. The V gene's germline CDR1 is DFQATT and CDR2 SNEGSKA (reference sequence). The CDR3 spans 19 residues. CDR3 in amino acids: CSARDPLTSGGTYTGELFF. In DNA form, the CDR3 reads TGCAGTGCTAGAGACCCCCTTACTAGCGGGGGGACTTACACCGGGGAGCTGTTTTTT.

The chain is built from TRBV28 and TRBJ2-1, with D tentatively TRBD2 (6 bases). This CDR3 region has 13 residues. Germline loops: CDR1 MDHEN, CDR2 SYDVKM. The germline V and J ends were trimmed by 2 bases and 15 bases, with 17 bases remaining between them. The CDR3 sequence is CASSLIGGIERFF. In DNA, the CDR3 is TGTGCCAGCAGTTTAATTGGCGGGATTGAGAGGTTCTTC.

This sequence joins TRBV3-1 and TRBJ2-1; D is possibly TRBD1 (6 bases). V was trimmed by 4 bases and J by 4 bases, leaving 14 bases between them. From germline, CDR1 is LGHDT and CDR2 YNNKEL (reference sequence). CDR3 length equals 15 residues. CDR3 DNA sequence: TGTGCCAGCAGCCCAGGGGCGGCGATGTACAATGAGCAGTTCTTC. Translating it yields CASSPGAAMYNEQFF.

The CDR3: CSAKKGLATDTQYF. CDR3 nucleotide sequence: TGCAGTGCTAAAAAGGGGCTAGCGACAGATACGCAGTATTTT. The J gene is TRBJ2-3, the V gene TRBV20-1; D may be TRBD2 (6 bases). The CDR3 has 14 amino acids. V was pared by 4 bases and J by 3 bases, with 14 bases between. CDR1 and CDR2 (germline): DFQATT, SNEGSKA (reference sequence).

The CDR3 region has the DNA TGTGCCACCAGCGGGGAGCGGGGTCAAGAGACCCAGTACTTC. The encoded protein is CATSGERGQETQYF. The chain joins TRBV15 to TRBJ2-5, with 7 bases lining up with TRBD2. Trimming took 5 bases from V and 2 from J; bases not matched to a gene: 5. This CDR3 spans 14 amino acids. Germline V gene lookup returns CDR1 LNHNV and CDR2 YYDKDF (reference sequence).

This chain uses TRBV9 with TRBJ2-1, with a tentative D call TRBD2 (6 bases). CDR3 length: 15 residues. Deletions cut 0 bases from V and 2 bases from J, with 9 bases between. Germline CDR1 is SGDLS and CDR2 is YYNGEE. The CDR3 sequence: CASSVVGGAYNEQFF. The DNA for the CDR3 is TGTGCCAGCAGCGTAGTCGGAGGGGCCTACAATGAGCAGTTCTTC.

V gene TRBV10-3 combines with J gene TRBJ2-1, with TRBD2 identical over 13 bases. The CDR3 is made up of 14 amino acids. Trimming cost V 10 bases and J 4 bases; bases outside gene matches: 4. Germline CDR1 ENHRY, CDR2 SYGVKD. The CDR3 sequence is CATRLAGGYNEQFF. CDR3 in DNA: TGTGCCACGCGACTAGCGGGGGGTTACAATGAGCAGTTCTTC.

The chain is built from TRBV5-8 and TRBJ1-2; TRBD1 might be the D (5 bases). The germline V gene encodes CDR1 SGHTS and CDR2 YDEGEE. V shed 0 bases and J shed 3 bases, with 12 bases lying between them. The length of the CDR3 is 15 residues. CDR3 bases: TGTGCCAGCAGCTTGGCAGGGAAGCTGGACTATGGCTACACCTTC. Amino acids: CASSLAGKLDYGYTF.